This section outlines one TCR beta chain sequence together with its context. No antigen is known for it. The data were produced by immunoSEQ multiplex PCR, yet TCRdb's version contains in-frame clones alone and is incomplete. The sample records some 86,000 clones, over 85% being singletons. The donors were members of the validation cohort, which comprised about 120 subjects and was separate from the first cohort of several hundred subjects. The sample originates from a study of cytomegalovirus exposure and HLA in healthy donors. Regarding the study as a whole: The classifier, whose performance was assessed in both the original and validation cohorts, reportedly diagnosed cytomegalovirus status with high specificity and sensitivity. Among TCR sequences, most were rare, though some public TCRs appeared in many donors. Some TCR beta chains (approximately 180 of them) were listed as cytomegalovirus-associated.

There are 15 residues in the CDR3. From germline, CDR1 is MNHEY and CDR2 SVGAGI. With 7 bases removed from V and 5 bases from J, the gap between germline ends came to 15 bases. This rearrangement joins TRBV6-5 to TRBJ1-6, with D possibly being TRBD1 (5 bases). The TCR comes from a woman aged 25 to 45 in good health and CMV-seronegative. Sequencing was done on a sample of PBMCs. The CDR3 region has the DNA TGTGCCAGCAAAATTGACAGTACCAATAATTCACCCCTCCACTTT. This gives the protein CASKIDSTNNSPLHF.